The sequence of this TCR beta chain was determined in a study of T cell responses to AZD1222 COVID-19 vaccine. Study outcomes and limitations: Baseline seropositivity characterized only six AZD1222 recipients. Targets within unmutated variant regions were reportedly found for nearly half of spike-specific TCRs. Researchers report vaccine-associated CD4 TCRs spanning spike, with dominance at 160-218 and 743-854.

In its sample, this clone was seen once. The antigen remains unidentified. This CDR3 has 13 residues. The V end lost 2 bases, the J end lost 4 bases, and 8 bases lay between the germline ends. Germline CDR1 is LGHDT and CDR2 is YNNKEL (reference sequence). The table came from immunoSEQ multiplex PCR; TCRdb's copy has only in-frame clones and leaves some out. The table has 140,000 to 150,000 clones, 70% to 90% seen once. This chain connects TRBV3-1 (or the pseudogene TRBV3-2) to TRBJ1-2, with D perhaps matching TRBD1 (5 bases). This receptor was obtained from an adult in good health. The input for sequencing was peripheral blood, taken on day 0 of AZD1222 vaccination. CDR3 DNA: TGTGCCAGCAGCCAATCACAGGTCTATGGCTACACCTTC. Amino acids: CASSQSQVYGYTF.